This TCR beta chain was captured in a study of cytomegalovirus exposure and HLA in healthy donors. Findings and caveats of the study: In a later analysis, an Asian-associated ancestry cluster reportedly showed fewer N-insertions than the approximately 700-donor mean. A likely sequencing artifact accounted for one observed cluster of highly shared sequence variants.

CDR1 is SGHDN, CDR2 FVKESK, per germline. V was pared by 4 bases and J by 7 bases, with 17 bases between. This CDR3 spans 15 amino acids. The PCR employed 60 Vbeta primers together with 13 Jbeta primers. Profiled with immunoSEQ multiplex PCR; TCRdb holds only in-frame clones, not every one. Its table records about 88,000 clones. A word on this clone: Its specificity is not known.

The material sequenced was PBMCs. V gene TRBV14 combines with J gene TRBJ2-1; weak D call: TRBD2 (5 bases). The sequence was collected from a girl between 5 and 17 years old in good health and CMV-seropositive. The CDR3 protein is CASSPQVPRRNEQFF. CDR3 DNA: TGTGCCAGCAGCCCCCAGGTACCCAGGAGGAATGAGCAGTTCTTC.